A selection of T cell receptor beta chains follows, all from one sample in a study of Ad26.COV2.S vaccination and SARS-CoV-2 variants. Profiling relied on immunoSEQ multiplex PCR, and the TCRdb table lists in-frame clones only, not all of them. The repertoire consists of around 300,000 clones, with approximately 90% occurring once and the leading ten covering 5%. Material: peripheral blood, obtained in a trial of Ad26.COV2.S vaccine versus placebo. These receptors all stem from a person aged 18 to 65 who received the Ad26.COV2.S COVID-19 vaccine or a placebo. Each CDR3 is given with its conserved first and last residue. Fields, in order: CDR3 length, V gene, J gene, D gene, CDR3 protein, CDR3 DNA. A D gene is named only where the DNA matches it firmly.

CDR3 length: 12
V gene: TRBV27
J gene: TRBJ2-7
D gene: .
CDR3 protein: CASSLQGGEQYF
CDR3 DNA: TGTGCCAGCAGTCTCCAGGGGGGCGAGCAGTACTTC

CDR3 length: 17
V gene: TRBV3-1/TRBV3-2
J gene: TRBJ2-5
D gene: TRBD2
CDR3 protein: CASSQDLSRGGSETQYF
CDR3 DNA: TGTGCCAGCAGCCAAGATCTTTCGCGGGGGGGTTCAGAGACCCAGTACTTC

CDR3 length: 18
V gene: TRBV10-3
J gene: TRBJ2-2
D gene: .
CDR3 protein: CAISDRGLTPPNTGELFF
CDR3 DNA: TGTGCCATCAGTGACAGGGGCCTCACTCCACCGAACACCGGGGAGCTGTTTTTT

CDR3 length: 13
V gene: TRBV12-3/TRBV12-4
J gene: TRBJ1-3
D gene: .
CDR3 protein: CASSLFGGNTIYF
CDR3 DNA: TGTGCCAGCAGTTTGTTTGGGGGAAACACCATATATTTT

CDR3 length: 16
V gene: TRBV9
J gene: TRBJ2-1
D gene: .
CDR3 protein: CASSVGGRNSYNEQFF
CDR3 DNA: TGTGCCAGCAGCGTAGGCGGCAGGAACTCCTACAATGAGCAGTTCTTC

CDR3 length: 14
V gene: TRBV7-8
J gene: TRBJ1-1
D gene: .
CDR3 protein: CASIRIGRSTEAFF
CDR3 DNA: TGTGCCAGCATCCGGATAGGAAGAAGTACTGAAGCTTTCTTT

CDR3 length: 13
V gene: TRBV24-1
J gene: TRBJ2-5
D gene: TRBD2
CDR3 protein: CATSPGGEETQYF
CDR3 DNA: TGTGCCACCAGTCCGGGGGGTGAGGAGACCCAGTACTTC

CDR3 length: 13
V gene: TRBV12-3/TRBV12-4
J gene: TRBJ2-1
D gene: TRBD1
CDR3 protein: CASRRTGGNEQFF
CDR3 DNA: TGTGCCAGCAGGAGAACAGGGGGAAATGAGCAGTTCTTC

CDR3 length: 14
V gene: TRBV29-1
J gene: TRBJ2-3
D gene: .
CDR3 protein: CSAVRGTSTDTQYF
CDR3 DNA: TGCAGCGCCGTACGGGGGACTAGCACAGATACGCAGTATTTT

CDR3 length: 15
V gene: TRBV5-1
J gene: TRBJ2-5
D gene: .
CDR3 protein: CASSLLGGIQETQYF
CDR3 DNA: TGCGCCAGCAGCTTGCTAGGCGGTATCCAAGAGACCCAGTACTTC

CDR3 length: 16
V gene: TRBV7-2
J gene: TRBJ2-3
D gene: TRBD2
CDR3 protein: CASSFFSGGRTDTQYF
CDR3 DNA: TGTGCCAGCAGCTTCTTTAGCGGGGGCCGCACAGATACGCAGTATTTT